A single sample is the source of the 32 T cell receptor beta chains below, sequenced in a study of response to subunit inactivated influenza vaccine (dated by TCRdb to 2017 to 2018). Libraries were made using RT-PCR. TCRdb names Illumina HiSeq 2500 as the instrument used. TCRdb reanalyzed the raw reads on its own, using fastp at Q25 for trimming and MiXCR for clone calling, and kept in-frame beta chains. Each CDR3 protein appears once, grouped with its most common genes and DNA. For this sample the table gives 700,000 to 800,000 distinct CDR3 sequences, of which around a sixth were detected only once. The ten largest clones take up about 11% of the sample. Sequenced material: PBMCs from blood, taken 4 to 6 days after vaccination. These TCRs come from a man between 45 and 60 years old who received an inactivated influenza vaccine. Donor details come from another sample of the same person, matched by shared clones.

About this clonotype: Germline is not matched at one junction end, which may reflect a read error. The rearrangement uses TRBV7-2 and TRBJ2-5; TRBD2 matches at 7 bases. The germline gives CDR1 SGHTA, CDR2 FQGNSA. This CDR3 is 16 amino acids long. CDR3 protein: CASSLWVGGSQVTQYF. The CDR3 DNA is TGTGCCAGCAGCTTATGGGTGGGAGGGTCCCAAGTGACCCAGTACTTC.

The V gene is TRBV7-6, the J gene TRBJ2-3, with 10 nucleotides matching TRBD2. J was trimmed by 4 bases and V by 5 bases; bases with no gene match: 12. The length of the CDR3 is 17 residues. Germline CDR1 and CDR2: SGHVS and FNYEAQ. DNA for the CDR3: TGTGCCAGCAGCCCAGGGGTCCTAGCGGGGGTCCCAGATACGCAGTATTTT. Residues: CASSPGVLAGVPDTQYF.

This clonotype was recorded a few times. V is TRBV4-2 and J is TRBJ1-1; 8 nucleotides align to TRBD1. The CDR3 length is 14 residues. Losses at the gene ends were 7 bases for V and 2 bases for J; bases not matched to a gene: 6. Germline V gene lookup returns CDR1 LGHNA and CDR2 YNFKEQ. The CDR3 nucleotides are TGTGCCAGCACACAGGACAGGGACAACACTGAAGCTTTCTTT. Translated, it gives CASTQDRDNTEAFF.

CDR3 DNA sequence: TGCAGTGCTACAGACAGGGGGCGTAAGGCTTTCTTT. Translated, it gives CSATDRGRKAFF. V is TRBV20-1 and J is TRBJ1-1; 10 bases are a match to TRBD1. Germline lookup yields CDR1 DFQATT and CDR2 SNEGSKA (reference sequence). The CDR3 is 12 amino acids. Losses at the gene ends were 4 bases for V and 11 bases for J; bases not matched to a gene: 7.

This clonotype was recorded many times. One junction end does not reproduce the germline sequence, and a read error may be involved. The rearrangement uses TRBV20-1 and TRBJ2-7; TRBD2 aligns across 8 bases. This CDR3 contains 13 residues. CDR1 and CDR2 from the germline V gene are DFQATT and SNEGSKA (reference sequence). CDR3 amino acids: CSARPQPGLDIIF. CDR3 coding DNA: TGCAGTGCTAGACCCCAACCGGGACTAGACATCATCTTC.

The rearrangement uses TRBV20-1 and TRBJ2-7; 10 bases map to TRBD1. From germline, CDR1 is DFQATT and CDR2 SNEGSKA (reference sequence). This CDR3 is 15 amino acids long. Unmatched junction bases numbered 4, after V lost 0 bases and J lost 2 bases. CDR3 sequence: CSARDWTGGAYEQYF. The DNA of the CDR3 is TGCAGTGCTAGAGACTGGACAGGGGGAGCCTACGAGCAGTACTTC.

The genes are TRBV19 and TRBJ2-1, with a possible D match to TRBD1 (6 bases). CDR1 LNHDA and CDR2 SQIVND come from the germline V gene (reference sequence). The V end lost 1 base, the J end lost 4 bases, and 8 bases lay between the germline ends. The CDR3 covers 14 residues. CDR3 bases: TGTGCCAGTAGTATAGGACAGGAATACAATGAGCAGTTCTTC. Amino acids: CASSIGQEYNEQFF.

This clonotype showed up just a few times. DNA for the CDR3: TGCGCCAGCAGCCAGACCCCCATGACAGGGTCTAATGGCTACACCTTC. It encodes CASSQTPMTGSNGYTF. The V gene is TRBV5-1, the J gene TRBJ1-2; TRBD1 agrees at 7 bases. CDR1 and CDR2 (germline): SGHRS, YFSETQ. Trimming at V came to 4 bases and at J to 6 bases, leaving 15 bases not matched to a gene. CDR3 length equals 16 residues.

This clonotype was counted a few times. This chain links TRBV9 with TRBJ2-3; D gene unclear. The CDR3 extends over 15 amino acids. Between the trimmed V and J ends, which lost 0 bases and 2 bases, there was a span of 10 bases. Germline assignment: CDR1 SGDLS and CDR2 YYNGEE. The CDR3 here is CASSVGAVSTDTQYF. The CDR3 DNA reads as TGTGCCAGCAGCGTAGGTGCAGTTTCCACAGATACGCAGTATTTT.

This clonotype was seen a handful of times. J is TRBJ2-7 and V is TRBV20-1; perhaps TRBD2 as D (6 bases). V lost 0 bases to trimming and J lost 1 base, with 13 bases between them. The CDR3 sequence is 15 residues long. Germline CDR1 and CDR2: DFQATT and SNEGSKA (reference sequence). The DNA of the CDR3 is TGCAGTGCTAGAGATGTTAGGGACTCATCCTACGAGCAGTACTTC. This codes for CSARDVRDSSYEQYF.

Only a few counts were recorded for this clonotype. The CDR3 is CASSPGQGASNTEAFF. The CDR3 bases are TGCGCCAGCAGCCCTGGACAGGGAGCTTCGAACACTGAAGCTTTCTTT. The V call is TRBV5-1, the J call TRBJ1-1; 8 positions match TRBD1. The CDR3 has 16 residues. The germline V gene has CDR1 SGHRS and CDR2 YFSETQ. J was trimmed by 1 base and V by 4 bases; bases with no gene match: 9.

This clonotype has a handful of counts. This chain links TRBV7-8 with TRBJ2-2; 7 bases match TRBD1. The germline V gene has CDR1 SGHVS and CDR2 FQNEAQ. Trimming at V came to 5 bases and at J to 1 base, leaving 10 bases not matched to a gene. The CDR3 has 17 residues. DNA for the CDR3: TGTGCCAGCAGCGGACACAGGGGACCACTGAACACCGGGGAGCTGTTTTTT. Its protein is CASSGHRGPLNTGELFF.

V is TRBV20-1 and J is TRBJ2-1, with D possibly TRBD2 on 6 matching bases. Trimming removed 0 bases from V and 3 bases from J, with 9 bases in between. The CDR3 extends over 14 amino acids. Germline V gives CDR1 DFQATT, CDR2 SNEGSKA (reference sequence). CDR3 DNA: TGCAGTGCTAGAGAGTCCGGGGGCTACAATGAGCAGTTCTTC. Residues: CSARESGGYNEQFF.

The V gene is TRBV12-3 or TRBV12-4, the J gene TRBJ1-3; D is possibly TRBD1 (6 bases). V lost 3 bases to trimming and J lost 4 bases, with 13 bases between them. This CDR3 spans 15 amino acids. The chain's CDR3 is CASSFPGQPGNTIYF. The CDR3, as DNA: TGTGCCAGCAGTTTCCCGGGACAACCCGGAAACACCATATATTTT.

This rearrangement joins TRBV4-1 to TRBJ2-3, with 8 bases identical to TRBD2. Germline loops: CDR1 MGHRA, CDR2 YSYEKL. The CDR3 contains 14 residues. The V and J ends lost 1 base and 6 bases, in that order; junction bases with no gene match: 3. The DNA of the CDR3 is TGCGCCAGCAGCCAAGTAGGCGGGGGGGATACGCAGTATTTT. Protein: CASSQVGGGDTQYF.

Note on this clonotype: Since a much larger clone is just one base distant, this may be a read error. The rearrangement uses TRBV12-3 or TRBV12-4 and TRBJ2-7; D may correspond to TRBD1 or TRBD2 (5 bases each). The CDR3 totals 13 residues. The V gene lost 6 bases and the J gene lost 2 bases, with 11 bases spanning the gap. This chain's CDR3 is CASSRDHAYEQYF. Written as DNA, the CDR3 is TGTGCCAGCAGCCGGGACCACGCCTACGAGCAGTACTTC.

The DNA of the CDR3 is TGTGCCAGCAGTTTATGGGCAGGGGGGAAGAATGAGCAGTTCTTC. Translation: CASSLWAGGKNEQFF. The rearrangement uses TRBV27 and TRBJ2-1, with a possible D match to TRBD1 (7 bases). There are 15 residues in the CDR3. Trimming left V 1 base short and J 7 bases short, with 14 bases between. Germline CDR1 and CDR2: MNHEY and SMNVEV (reference sequence).

This clonotype was observed a handful of times. V usage is TRBV20-1 and J usage is TRBJ2-6, with 13 bases matching TRBD2. The CDR3 sequence is 18 residues long. The trim removed 3 bases at V and 3 bases at J, leaving 8 bases unmatched. Looked up from germline, CDR1 is DFQATT and CDR2 is SNEGSKA (reference sequence). In nucleotides, the CDR3 is TGCAGTGCTAGTCGAGGACTAGCGGGAGTTGGTGGGGCCAACGTCCTGACTTTC. It encodes CSASRGLAGVGGANVLTF.

The V and J genes are TRBV20-1 and TRBJ2-7, with TRBD1 as a possible D gene (6 bases). CDR3 length equals 16 residues. Germline CDR1 reads DFQATT; CDR2 reads SNEGSKA (reference sequence). V lost 5 bases and J 0 bases, leaving 20 bases between the germline ends. The CDR3 is CSAPPSGQHPSYEQYF. CDR3 coding DNA: TGCAGTGCTCCTCCTTCCGGACAGCATCCCTCCTACGAGCAGTACTTC.

The genes are TRBV11-2 and TRBJ2-6; no reliable D call. The CDR3 loop spans 14 amino acids. V lost 10 bases, J lost 0 bases, and 10 bases lay in between. From germline, CDR1 is SGHAT and CDR2 FQNNGV. CDR3 DNA: TGTGCCACCGCGTCCAACTCTGGGGCCAACGTCCTGACTTTC. Translating it yields CATASNSGANVLTF.

The rearrangement uses TRBV7-9 and TRBJ2-3, with D perhaps matching TRBD2 (5 bases). CDR1 is SEHNR, CDR2 FQNEAQ, per germline (reference sequence). This CDR3 is built from 15 residues. V gave up 1 base and J gave up 7 bases, with 15 bases separating them. The CDR3 is CASSLGVLLGNTQYF. CDR3 coding DNA: TGTGCCAGCAGCTTAGGGGTCCTCCTCGGGAATACGCAGTATTTT.

The gene calls are TRBV7-2 and TRBJ2-1; D might be TRBD1 (5 bases). This CDR3 region has 16 residues. V was pared by 3 bases and J by 1 base, with 13 bases between. Germline lookup yields CDR1 SGHTA and CDR2 FQGNSA. As DNA, the CDR3 is TGTGCCAGCAGCTTCCTGGGGCCCCATTCCTACAATGAGCAGTTCTTC. This translates into CASSFLGPHSYNEQFF.

The chain recombines TRBV18 with TRBJ2-7; no clear D gene. Trimming shortened V by 1 base and J by 2 bases, and 9 bases separated the two germline ends. The germline V gene has CDR1 KGHSH and CDR2 LQKENI. The CDR3 loop spans 14 amino acids. The CDR3 coding sequence is TGTGCCAGCTCACCACGAGGAAATACCTACGAGCAGTACTTC. It codes for CASSPRGNTYEQYF.

This clonotype occurred a few times. J is TRBJ2-5 and V is TRBV4-3; 8 bases map to TRBD2. V was pared by 4 bases and J by 8 bases, with 15 bases of the junction left unmatched. Per germline, CDR1 LGHNA and CDR2 YSLEER. The CDR3 extends over 16 amino acids. CDR3 bases: TGCGCCAGCAGCCCAGTGGGCGGGAGGCCCCTAATAACCCAGTACTTC. Protein: CASSPVGGRPLITQYF.

This clonotype showed up many times. CDR3 amino acids: CASSKERGGNTGELFF. In DNA form, the CDR3 reads TGCGCCAGCAGCAAAGAGCGGGGGGGCAACACCGGGGAGCTGTTTTTT. The chain joins TRBV5-1 to TRBJ2-2, with 10 positions matching TRBD2. This CDR3 is 16 amino acids long. Germline-derived CDR1 and CDR2 are SGHRS and YFSETQ. Trimming removed 4 bases from V and 2 bases from J; junction bases left unmatched: 5. Filled out from reference TRBV5-1 and TRBJ2-2, the complete variable domain reads KAGVTQTPRYLIKTRGQQVTLSCSPISGHRSVSWYQQTPGQGLQFLFEYFSETQRNKGNFPGRFSGRQFSNSRSEMNVSTLELGDSALYLCASSKERGGNTGELFFGEGSRLTVL.

In its sample, this clonotype was seen a few times. This rearrangement joins TRBV20-1 to TRBJ2-1, with D perhaps matching TRBD1 (5 bases). Germline-derived CDR1 and CDR2 are DFQATT and SNEGSKA (reference sequence). This CDR3 comprises 15 residues. The V gene lost 2 bases and the J gene lost 9 bases, with 20 bases spanning the gap. The CDR3 sequence is CSARSASTQGREQFF. The CDR3 nucleotides are TGCAGTGCTAGATCGGCCTCGACCCAGGGCCGTGAGCAGTTCTTC.

This clonotype was observed a handful of times. The V gene is TRBV4-2, the J gene TRBJ2-2, with D perhaps given as TRBD1 or TRBD2 (6 bases each). V was shortened by 0 bases and J by 5 bases, with 13 bases between the two germline ends. Germline values: CDR1 LGHNA, CDR2 YNFKEQ. The CDR3 is 16 amino acids. This chain's CDR3 is CASSQDRGALTGELFF. In DNA form, the CDR3 reads TGTGCCAGCAGCCAAGATAGGGGGGCCTTAACCGGGGAGCTGTTTTTT.

On this clonotype: One junction end disagrees with the germline gene, perhaps due to a read error. CDR3 residues: CASRLGVSYEQYF. CDR3 DNA sequence: TGTGCCAGCAGATTAGGGGTTTCCTACGAGCAGTACTTC. This chain connects TRBV11-2 to TRBJ2-7; D might be TRBD1 (5 bases). Germline assignment: CDR1 SGHAT and CDR2 FQNNGV. The CDR3 extends over 13 amino acids.

This clonotype has just a few counts. This chain connects TRBV10-3 to TRBJ2-1, with 10 bases identical to TRBD1. This CDR3 contains 16 residues. Germline CDR1 ENHRY, CDR2 SYGVKD. V shed 3 bases and J 0 bases; nucleotides not matched to a gene: 2. CDR3 sequence: CAISDRTGGSYNEQFF. In nucleotides, the CDR3 is TGTGCCATCAGTGACCGGACAGGGGGCTCCTACAATGAGCAGTTCTTC.

The chain joins TRBV12-3 or TRBV12-4 to TRBJ2-3; tentatively, D is TRBD1 (5 bases). Between the trimmed V and J ends, which lost 6 bases and 0 bases, there was a span of 13 bases. The CDR3 is 15 residues long. The CDR3 sequence is CASSLRTSSTDTQYF. The CDR3 DNA reads as TGTGCCAGCAGCCTCCGGACATCTAGCACAGATACGCAGTATTTT.

This clonotype was observed a handful of times. The chain employs TRBV6-1 and TRBJ2-3; D is undetermined. V was clipped by 4 bases and J by 0 bases, with 14 bases between them. The germline gives CDR1 MNHNS, CDR2 SASEGT. The CDR3 is 16 residues long. The CDR3 here is CASSGRVSISTDTQYF. CDR3 bases: TGTGCCAGCAGTGGGCGAGTATCTATTAGCACAGATACGCAGTATTTT.

The V call is TRBV12-3 or TRBV12-4, the J call TRBJ1-4; TRBD1 might be the D (5 bases). Trimming took off 2 bases at V and 10 bases at J, with 17 bases between the two ends. The CDR3 runs to 15 residues. Written as DNA, the CDR3 is TGTGCCAGCAGTTTAAAGGGACCCGGGGGAGGAAAACTGTTTTTT. This gives the protein CASSLKGPGGGKLFF.